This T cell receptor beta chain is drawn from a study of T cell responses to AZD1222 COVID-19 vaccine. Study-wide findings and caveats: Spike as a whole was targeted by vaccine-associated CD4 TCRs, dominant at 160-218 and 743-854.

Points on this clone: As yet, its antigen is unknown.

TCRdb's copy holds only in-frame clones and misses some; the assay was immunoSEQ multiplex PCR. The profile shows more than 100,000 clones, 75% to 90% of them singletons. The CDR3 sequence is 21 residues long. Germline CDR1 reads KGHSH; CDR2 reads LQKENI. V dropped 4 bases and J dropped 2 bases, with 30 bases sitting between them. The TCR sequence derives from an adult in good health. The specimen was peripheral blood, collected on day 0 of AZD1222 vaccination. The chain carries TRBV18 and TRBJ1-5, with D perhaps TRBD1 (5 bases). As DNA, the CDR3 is TGTGCCAGCTCACGAATACCTAGTTGGGACGGGAGGTCCTTGGGCAATCAGCCCCAGCATTTT. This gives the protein CASSRIPSWDGRSLGNQPQHF.